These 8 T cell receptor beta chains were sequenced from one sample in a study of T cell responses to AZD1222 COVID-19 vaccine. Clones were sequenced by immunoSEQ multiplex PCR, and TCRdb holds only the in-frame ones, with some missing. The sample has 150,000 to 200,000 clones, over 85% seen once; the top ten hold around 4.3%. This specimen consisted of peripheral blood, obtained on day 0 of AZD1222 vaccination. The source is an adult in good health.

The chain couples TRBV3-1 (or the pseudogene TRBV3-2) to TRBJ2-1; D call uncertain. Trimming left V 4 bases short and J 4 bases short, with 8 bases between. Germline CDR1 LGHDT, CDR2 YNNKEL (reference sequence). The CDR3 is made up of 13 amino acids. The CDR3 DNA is TGTGCCAGCAGCCTCTCCCGTTACAATGAGCAGTTCTTC. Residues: CASSLSRYNEQFF.

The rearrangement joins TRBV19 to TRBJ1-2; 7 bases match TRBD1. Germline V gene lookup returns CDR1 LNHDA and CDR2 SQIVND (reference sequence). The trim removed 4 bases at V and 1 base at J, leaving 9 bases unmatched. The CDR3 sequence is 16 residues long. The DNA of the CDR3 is TGTGCCAGTAGTAGATCCGGGACAGACCGTAACTATGGCTACACCTTC. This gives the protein CASSRSGTDRNYGYTF.

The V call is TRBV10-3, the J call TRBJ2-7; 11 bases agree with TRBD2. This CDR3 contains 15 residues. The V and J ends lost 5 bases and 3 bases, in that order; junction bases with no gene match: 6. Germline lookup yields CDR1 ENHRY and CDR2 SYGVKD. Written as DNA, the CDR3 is TGTGCCATCAGTTCGAGTCTAGCGGGAGGCTACGAGCAGTACTTC. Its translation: CAISSSLAGGYEQYF.

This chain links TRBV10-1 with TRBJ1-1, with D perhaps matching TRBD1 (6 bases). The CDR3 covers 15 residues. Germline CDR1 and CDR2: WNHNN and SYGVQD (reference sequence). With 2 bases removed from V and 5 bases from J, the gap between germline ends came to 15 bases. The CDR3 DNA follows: TGCGCCAGCAGTGAGAATTTTGGGGGCTCTACTGAAGCTTTCTTT. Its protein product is CASSENFGGSTEAFF.

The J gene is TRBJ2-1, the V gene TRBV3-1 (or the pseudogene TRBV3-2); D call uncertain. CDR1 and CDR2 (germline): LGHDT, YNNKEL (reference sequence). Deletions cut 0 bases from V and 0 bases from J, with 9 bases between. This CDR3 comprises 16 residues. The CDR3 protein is CASSQDLSSSYNEQFF. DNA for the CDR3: TGTGCCAGCAGCCAAGACCTCAGCAGCTCCTACAATGAGCAGTTCTTC.

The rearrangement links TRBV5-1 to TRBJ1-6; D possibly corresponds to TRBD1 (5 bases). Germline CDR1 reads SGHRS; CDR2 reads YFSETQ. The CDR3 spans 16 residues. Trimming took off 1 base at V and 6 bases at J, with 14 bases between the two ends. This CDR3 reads CASSLSPGIRNSPLHF. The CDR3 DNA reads TGCGCCAGCAGCTTGTCACCAGGGATTCGTAATTCACCCCTCCACTTT.

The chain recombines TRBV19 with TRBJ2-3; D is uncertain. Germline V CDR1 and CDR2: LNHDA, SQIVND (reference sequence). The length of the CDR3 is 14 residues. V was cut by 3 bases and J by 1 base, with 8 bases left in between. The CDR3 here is CASSMPRRTDTQYF. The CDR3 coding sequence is TGTGCCAGTAGTATGCCGCGGCGCACAGATACGCAGTATTTT. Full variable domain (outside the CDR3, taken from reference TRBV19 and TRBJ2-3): DGGITQSPKYLFRKEGQNVTLSCEQNLNHDAMYWYRQDPGQGLRLIYYSQIVNDFQKGDIAEGYSVSREKKESFPLTVTSAQKNPTAFYLCASSMPRRTDTQYFGPGTRLTVL.

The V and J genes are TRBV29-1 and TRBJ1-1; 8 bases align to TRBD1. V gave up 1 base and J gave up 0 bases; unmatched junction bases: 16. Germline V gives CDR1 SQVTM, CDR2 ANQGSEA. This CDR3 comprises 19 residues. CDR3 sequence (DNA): TGCAGCGTTGAAGGAGCCGGGACAGGAAAATCCTGGATGAACACTGAAGCTTTCTTT. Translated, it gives CSVEGAGTGKSWMNTEAFF.